One and the same sample provided the 18 T cell receptor beta chains below, sequenced in a study of T-cell memory formation after mild COVID-19. Using its own MiXCR run on the 5' RACE reads, TCRdb lists one record per CDR3 protein. The sample lists 450,000 to 650,000 distinct CDR3 sequences; more than 15% were seen once. Input material: PBMCs or a T cell subset sorted from them (not recorded which). These receptors all come from an adult woman who had mild COVID-19 (a few samples of this study predate the infection). Cell type and time point are not known.

There are a few counts of this clonotype. This chain uses TRBV30 with TRBJ2-1; possibly TRBD2 for D (5 bases). The CDR3 runs 15 residues. Germline V gene sequence: CDR1 GTSNPN, CDR2 SVGIG (reference sequence). Between the trimmed V and J ends, which lost 5 bases and 0 bases, there was a span of 14 bases. The CDR3 sequence: CAWGEDWSSYNEQFF. The DNA for the CDR3 is TGTGCCTGGGGCGAGGACTGGAGCTCCTACAATGAGCAGTTCTTC.

The chain is built from TRBV12-3 or TRBV12-4 and TRBJ1-1; TRBD1 agrees at 9 bases. The CDR3 has 14 residues. V shed 4 bases and J 4 bases; nucleotides not matched to a gene: 4. DNA of the CDR3: TGTGCCAGCAGTTGGACAGGGGACGGCACTGAAGCTTTCTTT. Amino acid sequence: CASSWTGDGTEAFF.

This chain uses TRBV13 with TRBJ2-7; D ambiguous. The V and J ends lost 5 bases and 1 base respectively, with 15 bases between them. There are 15 residues in the CDR3. The germline CDR1 and CDR2 sequences are PRHDT and FYEKMQ (reference sequence). CDR3 loop: CASSPSPGPSYEQYF. The DNA of the CDR3 is TGTGCCAGCAGCCCTTCCCCCGGACCGTCCTACGAGCAGTACTTC.

The chain joins TRBV24-1 to TRBJ2-3, with 7 bases matching TRBD2. Germline V lookup: CDR1 KGHDR, CDR2 SFDVKD. J lost 3 bases, V lost 7 bases, and 6 bases had no gene match. There are 14 residues in the CDR3. The DNA for the CDR3 is TGTGCCACCAGGGGAGCGGGATCAACAGATACGCAGTATTTT. Protein: CATRGAGSTDTQYF.

This sequence joins TRBV15 and TRBJ2-7, with a possible D match to TRBD2 (6 bases). Germline CDR1 LNHNV, CDR2 YYDKDF (reference sequence). The CDR3 covers 16 residues. V lost 0 bases and J lost 4, with 16 bases in between. The CDR3 DNA reads as TGTGCCACCAGCAGAGATCGGGACGGGAGAACTTACGAGCAGTACTTC. The encoded protein is CATSRDRDGRTYEQYF.

This clonotype was seen only a few times. V gene TRBV7-3 combines with J gene TRBJ2-5; 7 bases fit TRBD2. Trimming took 2 bases from V and 5 from J; bases not matched to a gene: 8. Looked up from germline, CDR1 is SGHTA and CDR2 is FQGTGA. The CDR3 runs 15 residues. The CDR3 spells CASSLSGGSAETQYF. The CDR3 coding sequence is TGTGCCAGCAGCTTATCCGGCGGGAGCGCGGAGACCCAGTACTTC.

This clonotype was counted a few times. This rearrangement joins TRBV6-5 to TRBJ1-3; D might be TRBD1 (5 bases). The CDR3 runs 13 residues. V lost 6 bases to trimming and J lost 3 bases, with 9 bases between them. From germline, CDR1 is MNHEY and CDR2 SVGAGI. Here the CDR3 DNA reads TGTGCCAGCAGCCGGGACGGTGGAAACACCATATATTTT. This gives the protein CASSRDGGNTIYF.

The chain recombines TRBV5-6 with TRBJ1-2, with TRBD1 identical over 9 bases. The V gene end was trimmed by 4 bases and the J gene end by 3 bases; junction bases not matched to a gene: 4. The CDR3 is made up of 14 amino acids. In germline, CDR1 is SGHDT, CDR2 YYEEEE. The CDR3 loop is CASSPGQGHYGYTF. The CDR3 DNA sequence: TGTGCCAGCAGCCCGGGACAGGGCCACTATGGCTACACCTTC.

This clonotype was seen a few times. The V and J genes are TRBV7-9 and TRBJ1-3, with D possibly TRBD1 on 5 matching bases. The CDR3 is 20 residues long. Trimming removed 0 bases at V and 0 bases at J, with 21 bases between. Germline values: CDR1 SEHNR, CDR2 FQNEAQ (reference sequence). The CDR3 is CASSLAFGASGMGSGNTIYF. The CDR3 DNA is TGTGCCAGCAGCTTAGCCTTCGGGGCTTCGGGAATGGGCTCTGGAAACACCATATATTTT.

A few counts support this clonotype. The chain has TRBV2 and TRBJ2-7, with TRBD1 matching 7 bases. Germline V lookup: CDR1 SNHLY, CDR2 FYNNEI. The J segment lost 8 bases and the V segment lost 8 bases, leaving 9 bases of the junction unmatched. The CDR3 is 12 residues long. The CDR3 coding sequence is TGTGCCAGCCGAAGACAGGGTGTAAAGCAGTACTTC. Protein: CASRRQGVKQYF.

The chain carries TRBV5-6 and TRBJ2-1; D possibly corresponds to TRBD2 (5 bases). The V gene lost 0 bases and the J gene lost 2 bases, with 12 bases spanning the gap. CDR1 and CDR2 from the germline V gene are SGHDT and YYEEEE. The CDR3 has 16 amino acids. The DNA of the CDR3 is TGTGCCAGCAGCTTGGGTCGGGGTCGGGCCTACAATGAGCAGTTCTTC. Translation: CASSLGRGRAYNEQFF.

This clonotype was found a few times. The chain combines TRBV7-2 with TRBJ1-3, with D possibly matching TRBD1 (5 bases). The CDR3 runs to 15 residues. Trimming removed 0 bases at V and 2 bases at J, with 8 bases between. Germline CDR1 reads SGHTA; CDR2 reads FQGNSA. The CDR3 sequence is CASSLAGTTGNTIYF. As DNA, the CDR3 is TGTGCCAGCAGCTTAGCGGGGACGACTGGAAACACCATATATTTT.

V and J are TRBV12-3 or TRBV12-4 and TRBJ1-4, with TRBD1 identical over 8 bases. This CDR3 contains 13 residues. The trim removed 5 bases at V and 8 bases at J, leaving 4 bases unmatched. The CDR3 coding sequence is TGTGCCAGCAGTACCCGACAGGGGGAAAAACTGTTTTTT. Translation gives CASSTRQGEKLFF.

This clonotype was counted only a few times. The chain recombines TRBV5-1 with TRBJ2-1, with 9 nucleotides matching TRBD2. Unmatched junction bases numbered 10, after V lost 7 bases and J lost 5 bases. The CDR3 extends over 15 amino acids. Looked up from germline, CDR1 is SGHRS and CDR2 is YFSETQ. The CDR3 here is CASHLELAGNNEQFF. CDR3 nucleotides: TGCGCCAGCCACTTGGAGCTAGCGGGGAACAATGAGCAGTTCTTC. Full variable domain (remainder filled in from reference TRBV5-1 and TRBJ2-1): KAGVTQTPRYLIKTRGQQVTLSCSPISGHRSVSWYQQTPGQGLQFLFEYFSETQRNKGNFPGRFSGRQFSNSRSEMNVSTLELGDSALYLCASHLELAGNNEQFFGPGTRLTVL.

This clonotype came up a few times. The rearrangement joins TRBV6-1 to TRBJ2-7; TRBD1 aligns across 7 bases. V trimming: 2 bases; J trimming: 0 bases; junction bases outside the gene matches: 16. The CDR3 has 19 amino acids. Germline loops: CDR1 MNHNS, CDR2 SASEGT. CDR3: CASSERQGSQSGNSYEQYF. CDR3 sequence (DNA): TGTGCCAGCAGTGAAAGACAGGGTAGCCAGTCCGGTAACTCCTACGAGCAGTACTTC.

V usage is TRBV20-1 and J usage is TRBJ2-4; 7 bases map to TRBD1. The ends lost 4 bases at V and 3 bases at J; junction bases unmatched: 12. CDR1 is DFQATT, CDR2 SNEGSKA, per germline (reference sequence). CDR3 length equals 16 residues. The DNA for the CDR3 is TGCAGTGCTAATTTTGTAAGGGGGCGGCTCAAAAACATTCAGTACTTC. This sequence encodes CSANFVRGRLKNIQYF.

This clonotype was found a few times. This rearrangement joins TRBV12-3 or TRBV12-4 to TRBJ1-2; D unclear. The CDR3 sequence is 18 residues long. Trimming left V 2 bases short and J 5 bases short, with 24 bases between. The CDR3 reads CASSLRSGRPALVYGYTF. CDR3 bases: TGTGCCAGCAGTTTAAGGTCCGGCAGGCCCGCTTTGGTATATGGCTACACCTTC.

The table lists this clonotype with a few counts. The V and J genes are TRBV6-2 or TRBV6-3 and TRBJ1-1; D might be TRBD1 (5 bases). Between the trimmed V and J ends, which lost 6 bases and 3 bases, there was a span of 11 bases. The CDR3 spans 13 residues. The germline gives CDR1 MNHEY, CDR2 SVGEGT. CDR3 in DNA: TGTGCCAGCAGCCGGGACCGTCACACTGAAGCTTTCTTT. The encoded protein is CASSRDRHTEAFF.